This is a list of T cell receptor beta chains from one sample in a study of early T cells in non-severe SARS-CoV-2 infection. TCRdb reanalysed the 5' RACE reads using MiXCR and keeps one entry per CDR3 protein. Among fewer than 95,000 distinct CDR3 sequences listed, about 15% were seen once. Material: whole blood, obtained at baseline. These TCRs come from an adult who was a healthcare worker with PCR-confirmed SARS-CoV-2 infection or an uninfected control (not recorded which). CDR3s include the opening cysteine and the closing phenylalanine or tryptophan. A D gene is named only where the DNA matches it firmly. The listing skips clone size in some rows; elsewhere it reads once, few, many or a size class.

.	TRBV12-2	few	TRBJ1-1	TGTGCAAGTCGCAGTGACCGAGAAGCTTTCTTT	CASRSDREAFF
TRBD2	TRBV25-1	many	TRBJ2-1	TGTGCCAGCGAAACTAGCGGGAGTGTTAGCTCCTACAATGAGCAGTTCTTC	CASETSGSVSSYNEQFF
.	TRBV20-1	.	TRBJ2-7	TGCAGTGCTAGTCCGTTGGCTCCCGGCTCCTACGAGCAGTACTTC	CSASPLAPGSYEQYF
TRBD2	TRBV7-6	few	TRBJ2-1	TGTGCCAGCAGCTTACGACGGGAGGGCTTGTACAATGAGCAGTTCTTC	CASSLRREGLYNEQFF
.	TRBV20-1	few	TRBJ2-4	TGCAGGGCTAGCCGGGGACCTGCCAAAAACATTCAGTACTTC	CRASRGPAKNIQYF
.	TRBV6-6	.	TRBJ1-5	TGTGCCAGCAGTTACGGGAGTCAGCCCCAGCATTTT	CASSYGSQPQHF
.	TRBV29-1	few	TRBJ2-3	TGCAGCGTTGGTCGGGATAGAGCAGATACGCAGTATTTT	CSVGRDRADTQYF
.	TRBV20-1	few	TRBJ1-3	TGCAGTGCTAGTGAGGAAAGGGATTGGAACACCATATATTTT	CSASEERDWNTIYF
.	TRBV18	many	TRBJ2-7	TGTGCCAGCTCACCCCGAGAGGGCGGGAAACAGTACTTC	CASSPREGGKQYF
TRBD2	TRBV27	.	TRBJ2-7	TGTGCCAGCAGTTTTTCTCTTGGGCGGGAGTTCTACGAGCAGTACTTC	CASSFSLGREFYEQYF
.	TRBV12-3/TRBV12-4	.	TRBJ1-5	TGTGCCAGCAGTACAAGGCAGGGCGATCAGCCCCAGCATTTT	CASSTRQGDQPQHF
.	TRBV29-1	many	TRBJ2-3	TGCAGCGTGAGGCGCGCGGATACGCAGTATTTT	CSVRRADTQYF
.	TRBV7-2	few	TRBJ2-2	TGTGCCAGCAGATATAATACCGGGGAGCTGTTTTTT	CASRYNTGELFF
.	TRBV20-1	few	TRBJ2-1	TGCAGTGCTAAAGGGTCGTCCTACAATGAGCAGTTCTTC	CSAKGSSYNEQFF
.	TRBV20-1	few	TRBJ2-3	TGCAGTGCTAGAGTGTACGGGATCGGCCGCACAGATACGCAGTATTTT	CSARVYGIGRTDTQYF
.	TRBV7-9	many	TRBJ1-1	TGTGCCAGCAGCTTAGCGTCGGCCAGGGACTGGGCTTTCTTT	CASSLASARDWAFF
TRBD1	TRBV24-1	.	TRBJ2-1	TGTGCCACCAGCCCTAAGGGACAGGGGTACAATGAGCAGTTCTTC	CATSPKGQGYNEQFF
.	TRBV20-1	few	TRBJ2-2	TGCAGTGTTCAGTACTTGAACACCGGGGAGCTGTTTTTT	CSVQYLNTGELFF
.	TRBV28	.	TRBJ1-1	TGTGCCAGCAGTTTGATCGCACAGGAAGCTTTCTTT	CASSLIAQEAFF
.	TRBV12-3/TRBV12-4	many	TRBJ1-6	TGTGCCAGCAGCCCGTTACGACCGGGTAATTCACCCCTCCACTTT	CASSPLRPGNSPLHF
.	TRBV5-1	few	TRBJ2-5	TGCGCCAGCCGCTGGGGGCGAGAGACCCAGTACTTC	CASRWGRETQYF
TRBD2	TRBV6-6	.	TRBJ2-5	TGTGCCAGCAGTTACTCGACTAGCGCGGCGGAGACCCAGTACTTC	CASSYSTSAAETQYF
.	TRBV7-9	many	TRBJ2-3	TGTGCCAGCACCCCGCCGCCGGGACGGACCACAGATACGCAGTATTTT	CASTPPPGRTTDTQYF
.	TRBV3-1	few	TRBJ2-7	TGTGCCAGCAGCCAAGTCTCGGGGGTCCACGAGCAGTACTTC	CASSQVSGVHEQYF
TRBD2	TRBV20-1	few	TRBJ2-1	TGCAGTGCCGCAAAGGTTTTAACTAGCGGGAGTTTTAGTGAGCAGTTCTTC	CSAAKVLTSGSFSEQFF
TRBD2	TRBV7-9	.	TRBJ2-7	TGTGCCAGCAGCCATCCGGGACTAGCGCCCTACGAGCAGTACTTC	CASSHPGLAPYEQYF
TRBD1	TRBV28	few	TRBJ2-2	TGTGCCAGTTCTTACGACAGGGGGCTGTTTTTT	CASSYDRGLFF
TRBD2	TRBV7-3	.	TRBJ2-1	TGTGCCAGCAGCTTGGGACTAGCGGGAAACAATGAGCAGTTCTTC	CASSLGLAGNNEQFF
TRBD1	TRBV7-9	many	TRBJ2-5	TGTGCCAGCAGTATTTACAGGGGAGAGACCCAGTACTTC	CASSIYRGETQYF
TRBD2	TRBV4-3	few	TRBJ2-3	TGCGCCAGCAGCCAAGACGCTAGCGGAGCCTATACGCAGTATTTT	CASSQDASGAYTQYF
TRBD2	TRBV6-5	.	TRBJ2-1	TGTGCCACCTCGGGACTAGCGGGAGTCGGGGAGCAGTTCTTC	CATSGLAGVGEQFF
TRBD2	TRBV11-2	few	TRBJ2-3	TGTGCCAGCGGGGAGGGCCCAGATACGCAGTATTTT	CASGEGPDTQYF
.	TRBV9	.	TRBJ2-3	TGTGCCAGCAGCGTAGAGGGCAGTCGCACAGATACGCAGTATTTT	CASSVEGSRTDTQYF
.	TRBV9	.	TRBJ2-4	TGTGCCAGCTCTGGAGGACTAGCCAAAAACATTCAGTACTTC	CASSGGLAKNIQYF
TRBD1	TRBV12-3/TRBV12-4	.	TRBJ2-2	TGTGCCAGCAGTTCCCTACCGACAGGGCCCGGGGAGCTGTTTTTT	CASSSLPTGPGELFF
.	TRBV19	few	TRBJ2-5	TGTGCCAGTAGTATCGGAGGGAGGTACCAAGAGACCCAGTACTTC	CASSIGGRYQETQYF
.	TRBV7-9	.	TRBJ2-1	TGTGCCAGCAGGGGGGGAGCCCGGGAGCAGTTCTTC	CASRGGAREQFF
.	TRBV7-9	many	TRBJ2-5	TGTGCCAGCAGCAGGGACCCCCAAATGGAGACCCAGTACTTC	CASSRDPQMETQYF
TRBD2	TRBV5-1	.	TRBJ2-1	TGCGCCAGCAGCTCACTAGCGCAATACAATGAGCAGTTCTTC	CASSSLAQYNEQFF
TRBD2	TRBV12-3/TRBV12-4	.	TRBJ2-3	TGTGCCAGCAGTATAGGGACTAGCGGCACAGATACGCAGTATTTT	CASSIGTSGTDTQYF
.	TRBV3-1	.	TRBJ2-2	TGTGCCAGCAATTGGCGCGAGGCCGGGGAGCTGTTTTTT	CASNWREAGELFF
.	TRBV7-6	few	TRBJ2-3	TGTGCCAGCAGCCAAGGGACTTACACAGATACGCAGTATTTT	CASSQGTYTDTQYF
.	TRBV24-1	.	TRBJ2-3	TGTGCCACCAGTCAGAATGCGGGGCTCACAGATACGCAGTATTTT	CATSQNAGLTDTQYF
.	TRBV20-1	few	TRBJ2-7	TGCAGTGTTCACTACCTCTACGAGCAGTACTTC	CSVHYLYEQYF
.	TRBV7-9	.	TRBJ1-2	TGTGCCAGCAGCTTAGATGGGGGGAACTATGGCTACACCTTC	CASSLDGGNYGYTF
.	TRBV28	.	TRBJ2-1	TGTGCCAGCAGTTTATATGAGCAGTTCTTC	CASSLYEQFF
.	TRBV19	.	TRBJ1-5	TGTGCCAGTAGTACAGGACCCAATCAGCCCCAGCATTTT	CASSTGPNQPQHF
.	TRBV6-5	.	TRBJ2-7	TGTGCCAGCAGACTACGAAAGGCGGGCGAGCAGTACTTC	CASRLRKAGEQYF
.	TRBV6-2/TRBV6-3	.	TRBJ2-1	TGTGCCAGCAGCGGACAGCTTGAAGGCGAGCAGTTCTTC	CASSGQLEGEQFF
TRBD1	TRBV2	.	TRBJ1-1	TGTGCCAGCAGTGAAGAATCAGGGGGGACTGAAGCTTTCTTT	CASSEESGGTEAFF
.	TRBV7-2	.	TRBJ2-4	TGTGCCAGCAGCTTAGGCCCGGGAGAGGACATTCAGTACTTC	CASSLGPGEDIQYF
TRBD1	TRBV5-8	.	TRBJ2-2	TGTGCCAGCAGCTTTCCTAAGGGGGCGTCGAACACCGGGGAGCTGTTTTTT	CASSFPKGASNTGELFF
.	TRBV10-3	many	TRBJ1-3	TGTGCCATCGGGGACACCTCGCTCTCTGGAAACACCATATATTTT	CAIGDTSLSGNTIYF
TRBD2	TRBV11-3	.	TRBJ2-1	TGTGCCAGCAGCACCGGGACTAGCGGGAGAGATGTGTTCTTC	CASSTGTSGRDVFF
.	TRBV28	many	TRBJ1-1	TGTGCCAGCAGTTTGAGTACGGGCACGGCGGTGGGTGAAGCTTTCTTT	CASSLSTGTAVGEAFF
.	TRBV7-3	many	TRBJ1-1	TGTGCCAGCAGCTTAACGCCGGCGGGCCCTGAAGCTTTCTTT	CASSLTPAGPEAFF